The source of this TCR beta chain is a study of cytomegalovirus exposure and HLA in healthy donors. The PCR ran on 60 Vbeta and 13 Jbeta primers. Clones were sequenced by immunoSEQ multiplex PCR, and TCRdb holds only the in-frame ones, with some missing. The data show under 140,000 clones, roughly 80% seen once. V dropped 1 base and J dropped 5; count of bases not matched to a gene: 8. The CDR3 consists of 16 residues. In germline, CDR1 is MNHEY, CDR2 SVGAGI. The study, taken as a whole, reports: A later analysis, which compared TCR beta chains of equal frequency, found the HLA-associated ones more clonally expanded. In a later analysis, HLA-C alleles had the fewest associated TCRs, DRB1 alleles the most.

Of note for this clone: The antigen remains undetermined.

The genes are TRBV6-5 and TRBJ2-3, with 8 bases aligning to TRBD2. This clonotype was sampled from a woman aged 30 to 39 in good health and CMV-seronegative. Sequencing input: PBMCs. CDR3 bases: TGTGCCAGCAGTTACTGGACGGGGGGGCAGGGAGATACGCAGTATTTT. This sequence encodes CASSYWTGGQGDTQYF.